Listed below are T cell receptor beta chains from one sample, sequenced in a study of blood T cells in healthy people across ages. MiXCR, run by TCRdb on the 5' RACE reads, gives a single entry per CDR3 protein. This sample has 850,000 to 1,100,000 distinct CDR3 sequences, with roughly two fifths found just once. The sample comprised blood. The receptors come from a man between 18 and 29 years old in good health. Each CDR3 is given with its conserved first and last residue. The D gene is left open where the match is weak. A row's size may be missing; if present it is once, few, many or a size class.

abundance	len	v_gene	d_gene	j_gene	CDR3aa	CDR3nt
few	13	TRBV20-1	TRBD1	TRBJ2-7	CSATGTDYSEQYF	TGCAGTGCTACCGGGACAGACTATAGCGAGCAGTACTTC
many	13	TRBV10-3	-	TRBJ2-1	CAIMGLPANEQFF	TGTGCCATCATGGGCCTACCGGCCAATGAGCAGTTCTTC
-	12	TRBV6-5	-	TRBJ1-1	CASRASGTEAFF	TGTGCCAGCAGGGCGTCGGGCACTGAAGCTTTCTTT
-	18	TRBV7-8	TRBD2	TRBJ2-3	CASSLASLAGSSTDTQYF	TGTGCCAGCAGCTTAGCCTCACTAGCGGGGAGTAGCACAGATACGCAGTATTTT
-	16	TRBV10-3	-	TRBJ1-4	CAIGESSAGPNEKLFF	TGTGCCATCGGTGAGTCGTCCGCAGGGCCGAATGAAAAACTGTTTTTT
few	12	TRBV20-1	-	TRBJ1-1	CSARAGWNEAFF	TGCAGTGCTAGGGCGGGCTGGAATGAAGCTTTCTTT
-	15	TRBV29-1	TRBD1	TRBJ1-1	CRVVGQGAMNTEAFF	TGCCGCGTTGTTGGGCAGGGGGCTATGAACACTGAAGCTTTCTTT
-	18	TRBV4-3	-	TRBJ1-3	CASSQDTGPLASGNTIYF	TGCGCCAGCAGCCAAGACACAGGGCCTCTGGCCTCTGGAAACACCATATATTTT
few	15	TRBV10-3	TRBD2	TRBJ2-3	CAISEGLAGTDTQYF	TGTGCCATCAGTGAAGGACTAGCGGGCACAGATACGCAGTATTTT
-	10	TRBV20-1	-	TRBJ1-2	CSASPPGYTF	TGCAGTGCTAGTCCCCCCGGCTACACCTTC
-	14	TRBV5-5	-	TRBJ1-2	CASSLGSVGVGYTF	TGTGCCAGCAGCTTGGGGTCAGTCGGAGTTGGCTACACCTTC
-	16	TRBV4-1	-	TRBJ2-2	CASSLSRGGNTGELFF	TGCGCCAGCAGCCTTTCTAGAGGGGGGAACACCGGGGAGCTGTTTTTT
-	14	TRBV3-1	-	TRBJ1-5	CASSQDKGNQPQHF	TGTGCCAGCAGCCAAGATAAAGGCAATCAGCCCCAGCATTTT
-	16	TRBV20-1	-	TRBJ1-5	CSATGFGGIGNQPQHF	TGCAGTGCTACCGGTTTTGGGGGAATTGGCAATCAGCCCCAGCATTTT
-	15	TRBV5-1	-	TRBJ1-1	CASSVEGGMNTEAFF	TGCGCCAGCAGCGTCGAAGGGGGTATGAACACTGAAGCTTTCTTT
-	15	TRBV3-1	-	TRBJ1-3	CASSYGLSSGNTIYF	TGTGCCAGCAGTTACGGACTGTCCTCTGGAAACACCATATATTTT
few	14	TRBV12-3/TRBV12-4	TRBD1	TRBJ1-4	CASSSDRDHEKLFF	TGTGCCAGCAGCTCCGACAGGGATCATGAAAAACTGTTTTTT
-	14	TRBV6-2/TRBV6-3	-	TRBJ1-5	CASSYGDANQPQHF	TGTGCCAGCAGTTACGGGGATGCGAATCAGCCCCAGCATTTT
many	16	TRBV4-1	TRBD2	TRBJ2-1	CASSLRTSGGANEQFF	TGCGCCAGCAGCCTAAGAACTAGCGGGGGGGCGAATGAGCAGTTCTTC
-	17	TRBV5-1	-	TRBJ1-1	CASSSRGRGVWDTEAFF	TGCGCCAGCAGCTCCCGGGGCAGGGGCGTTTGGGACACTGAAGCTTTCTTT
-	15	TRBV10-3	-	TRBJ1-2	CTISDSFRANYGYTF	TGTACCATCAGTGATTCTTTCAGGGCTAACTATGGCTACACCTTC
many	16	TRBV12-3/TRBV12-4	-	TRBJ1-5	CASSLDPGEGNQPQHF	TGTGCCAGCAGTTTAGACCCCGGGGAGGGCAATCAGCCCCAGCATTTT
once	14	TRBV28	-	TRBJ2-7	CASSSGSPPYEQYF	TGTGCCAGCAGCAGTGGAAGTCCTCCCTACGAGCAGTACTTC
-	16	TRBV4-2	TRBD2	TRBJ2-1	CASSPKGLADENEQFF	TGTGCCAGCAGCCCCAAGGGGCTAGCGGATGAGAATGAGCAGTTCTTC
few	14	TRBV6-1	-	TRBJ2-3	CASRPPGAEDTQYF	TGTGCCAGCAGGCCGCCAGGGGCTGAGGATACGCAGTATTTT
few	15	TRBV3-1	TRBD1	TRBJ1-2	CASSQGGTENYGYTF	TGTGCCAGCAGCCAAGGGGGGACAGAGAACTATGGCTACACCTTC
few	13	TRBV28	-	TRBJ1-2	CASTLFGGRGYTF	TGTGCCAGCACTTTATTCGGGGGCCGTGGCTACACCTTC
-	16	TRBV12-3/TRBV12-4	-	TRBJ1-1	CASSSRSSRDGGEAFF	TGTGCCAGCAGTTCGAGATCCTCACGGGACGGGGGTGAAGCTTTCTTT
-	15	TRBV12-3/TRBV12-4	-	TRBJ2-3	CASLPGRVNTDTQYF	TGTGCCAGCCTCCCAGGCAGGGTAAACACAGATACGCAGTATTTT
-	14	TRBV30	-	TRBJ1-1	CAWSVRTVNTEAFF	TGTGCCTGGAGTGTACGGACTGTGAACACTGAAGCTTTCTTT
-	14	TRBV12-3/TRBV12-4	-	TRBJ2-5	CASRPKSGGHEQYF	TGTGCCAGCAGGCCCAAATCGGGGGGCCATGAGCAGTACTTC
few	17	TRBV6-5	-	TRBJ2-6	CASSTGQFSSGANVLTF	TGTGCCAGCAGTACTGGACAGTTCAGCTCTGGGGCCAACGTCCTGACTTTC
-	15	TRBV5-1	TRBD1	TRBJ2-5	CASSLGQGAQNEQYF	TGCGCCAGCAGTTTGGGACAGGGGGCACAGAATGAGCAGTACTTC
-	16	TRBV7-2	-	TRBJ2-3	CASSLAMGLGTDTQYF	TGTGCCAGCAGCTTAGCGATGGGCCTGGGCACAGATACGCAGTATTTT
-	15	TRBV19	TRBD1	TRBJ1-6	CASSDRGSYNSPLHF	TGTGCCAGTAGCGACAGGGGCTCCTATAATTCACCCCTCCACTTT
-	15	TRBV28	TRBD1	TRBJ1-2	CASRTKTGRVYGYTF	TGTGCCAGCAGGACAAAGACAGGGCGCGTCTATGGCTACACCTTC
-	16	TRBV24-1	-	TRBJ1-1	CATSDNRRGVNTEAFF	TGTGCCACCAGTGATAATCGAAGAGGGGTGAACACTGAAGCTTTCTTT
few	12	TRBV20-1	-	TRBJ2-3	CSARLGSDTQYF	TGCAGTGCTAGACTAGGGTCAGATACGCAGTATTTT
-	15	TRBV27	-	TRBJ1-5	CASSPAGSYNQPQHF	TGTGCCAGCAGTCCGGCCGGCAGCTACAATCAGCCCCAGCATTTT
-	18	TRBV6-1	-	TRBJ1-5	CASSEAPGSSRSNQPQHF	TGTGCCAGCAGTGAAGCGCCGGGGTCCTCCAGATCCAATCAGCCCCAGCATTTT
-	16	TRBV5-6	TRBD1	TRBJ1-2	CASCNSGQLLNYGYTF	TGTGCCAGCTGTAATTCGGGACAGCTCCTCAACTATGGCTACACCTTC
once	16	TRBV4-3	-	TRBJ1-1	CASSQETTTRLDEAFF	TGCGCCAGCAGCCAAGAAACGACCACCCGGCTCGATGAAGCTTTCTTT
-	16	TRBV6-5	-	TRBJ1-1	CASSSRTRGLNTEAFF	TGTGCCAGCAGTTCCCGGACCCGGGGGCTGAACACTGAAGCTTTCTTT
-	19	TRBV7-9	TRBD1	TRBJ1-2	CASTGIRDREGVPNYGYTF	TGTGCCAGCACCGGAATAAGGGACAGGGAAGGAGTTCCTAACTATGGCTACACCTTC
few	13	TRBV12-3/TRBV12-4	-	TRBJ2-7	CASSVAGPYVQYF	TGTGCCAGCAGTGTCGCCGGTCCCTACGTGCAGTACTTC
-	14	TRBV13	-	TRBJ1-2	CASSLALGGYGYTF	TGTGCCAGCAGCTTAGCCTTGGGGGGCTATGGCTACACCTTC
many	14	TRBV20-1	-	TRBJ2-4	CSVNGARAKNIQYF	TGCAGTGTCAACGGGGCGAGGGCCAAAAACATTCAGTACTTC
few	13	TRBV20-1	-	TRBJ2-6	CSASLVGANVLTF	TGCAGTGCCTCACTTGTTGGGGCCAACGTCCTGACTTTC
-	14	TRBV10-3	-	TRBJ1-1	CASEGFCKDTEAFF	TGTGCCAGCGAGGGATTTTGTAAGGACACTGAAGCTTTCTTT
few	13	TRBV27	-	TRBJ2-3	CASSLLQGDTQYF	TGTGCCAGCAGTTTATTACAGGGTGATACGCAGTATTTT
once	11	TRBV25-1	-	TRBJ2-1	CASSRIDGQFF	TGTGCCAGCAGTCGGATAGATGGGCAGTTCTTC
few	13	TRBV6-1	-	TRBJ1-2	CASSDQGYYGYTF	TGTGCCAGCAGTGATCAGGGTTACTATGGCTACACCTTC
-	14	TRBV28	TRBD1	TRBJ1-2	CASRGQGTRDGYTF	TGTGCCAGCAGGGGACAGGGAACCAGAGATGGCTACACCTTC
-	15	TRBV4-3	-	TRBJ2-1	CASSQWTEAYNEQFF	TGCGCCAGCAGCCAATGGACAGAAGCCTACAATGAGCAGTTCTTC
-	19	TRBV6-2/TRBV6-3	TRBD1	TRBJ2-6	CASSYFLGQGSPGANVLTF	TGTGCCAGCAGTTACTTCTTGGGACAGGGGTCACCTGGGGCCAACGTCCTGACTTTC
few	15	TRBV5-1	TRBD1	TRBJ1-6	CASSFKYRGYSPLHF	TGCGCCAGCAGCTTTAAATACAGGGGTTATTCACCCCTCCACTTT
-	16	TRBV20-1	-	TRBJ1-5	CSARDRDRLNNQPQHF	TGCAGTGCTAGAGATCGGGACCGACTTAACAATCAGCCCCAGCATTTT
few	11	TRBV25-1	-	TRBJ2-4	CASSAADIQYF	TGTGCCAGCAGTGCTGCGGACATTCAGTACTTC
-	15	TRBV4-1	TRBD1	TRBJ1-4	CASSHRQGREEKLFF	TGCGCCAGCAGCCACCGACAGGGCAGGGAGGAAAAACTGTTTTTT